This entry concerns a single T cell receptor (beta chain). Its binding antigen is unknown. Base qualities are missing; no much larger clone stands one base away. The data were taken from a study of radiation and T cells in renal cell carcinoma (dated by TCRdb to between 2020 and 2021). As for the study more broadly: The samples were drawn from a clinical trial, where primary renal cell carcinomas were treated with 15 Gy of stereotactic body radiation therapy and then removed by nephrectomy 4 weeks afterward. In total, roughly 53 samples underwent TCR beta sequencing: roughly 26 tumors plus 27 peripheral blood samples. Across all 53 samples, 4,000,000 or so unique CDR3 nucleotide sequences, encoding 2.5 million to 3 million unique CDR3 amino acid sequences, were identified. What the research found in general, with its limitations: Because no pretreatment tumor biopsies were available, whether clonotypes were present in the tumor at baseline could not be determined. Because the trial had a single-armed design, the trial could not examine how radiation dose or scheduling affected the TCR repertoire. Blood repertoire dynamics were not followed beyond 4 weeks after treatment. In blood, the top tumor clonotypes increased between baseline and 2 weeks post-radiation and then shrank by 4 weeks, which suggests that tumor-resident clones expanded only transiently.

V and J are truncated by 3 bases and 4 bases respectively, leaving an intervening sequence of 9 bases. Via the germline V gene, CDR1 is MDHEN and CDR2 SYDVKM. Including cysteine and phenylalanine, the CDR3 has 13 amino acids. Only the CDR3 region is kept as DNA, spanning 39 bases read in frame from base 1. TCR beta libraries were generated from genomic DNA with the immunoSEQ kit, following the manufacturer's recommendations. Library preparation used a first multiplex PCR with proprietary primers, then a second PCR adding unique barcodes, with bead cleanups after each round. Each sample batch included a kit-provided positive control reaction and a negative control reaction. The final libraries underwent checking on an Agilent 4200 TapeStation D1000 ScreenTape, volumetric pooling, and quantification by qPCR. Sequencing ran on an Illumina NextSeq500 with a MidOutput 150-cycle cartridge, using 156 Read1 and 15 Index1 cycles with kit custom primers. The pooled library was loaded at around 0.98 pM, with a roughly 21% PhiX control spiked in. For the original study's pipeline: Vendor-processed data were analyzed in R, and a clonotype was defined as all T cells sharing the same CDR3 nucleotide sequence. For clone abundance analyses, frequencies were normalized to the 10,000 most abundant clones per sample. Public T cell clones, which averaged fewer than five per sample, were removed prior to analysis. Tumor-enriched and baseline blood-enriched clonotypes were defined by at least a 32-fold difference in abundance between compartments. A beta-binomial differential abundance model was used to identify clonotypes that expanded or contracted between blood time points. Tumor-blood repertoire similarity was measured with the Baroni-Urbani and Buser coefficient, and group comparisons used two-tailed Wilcoxon tests in R. TCRdb obtained this table from immuneACCESS and retained in-frame rearrangements with V and J assigned. These tables miss some clones; where compared with another copy, unresolved V genes account for less than half of the shortfall, and the remainder is unexplained. V and J calls and clone size are those listed in that table; D and trimming were worked out from the DNA. The sample contains around 160,000 clones, about 88% of them found a single time. Around 4% of the sample lies in the top ten.

The sample's time point label, decoded: baseline pretreatment blood. Reading the label with the study, this specimen's treatment or condition is: 15 Gy SBRT to primary tumor, nephrectomy 4 weeks later. Serial peripheral blood from radiation-treated patients was sampled at baseline, 2 weeks and 4 weeks after SBRT to track tumor-enriched clonotypes. Every patient had renal cell carcinoma of clear cell pathology. Genomic DNA for TCR sequencing was prepared using the QIAamp DNA Blood Mini Kit (Qiagen). Samples were included in the analyses only if all quality control checks were passed. This material consisted of blood, taken from a patient whose treatment included radiotherapy and nephrectomy. The origin of this receptor is a woman between 65 and 79 years old with renal cell carcinoma. Recombination joined TRBV28 with TRBJ1-2, with the D gene too uncertain to name. The DNA is as follows: TGTGCCAGCAGTTTCTACAGCGGCTATGGCTACACCTTC. This gives the protein CASSFYSGYGYTF.